The entry below gives a single TCR beta chain sequence along with its context. Antigen specificity is unknown. V was cut by 2 bases and J by 0 bases, with 3 bases left in between. This CDR3 is built from 13 residues. Germline CDR1 is SGHVS and CDR2 is FNYEAQ. The sample comes from a study of OX40 agonist ivuxolimab in advanced cancers. About the research overall: In this trial design, patients received ivuxolimab intravenously at 0.01 to 10 mg/kg every 2 weeks.

Study-wide points: The authors also found low normalized T-cell clonal expansion in some nonresponders. Within 6 weeks, CD4+ and CD8+ blood T cells expanded clonally at 0.1 to 3.0 mg/kg. The antigens recognized by the expanded peripheral T cells, that is their antigen specificity, were not determined.

Produced via immunoSEQ multiplex PCR; TCRdb's table is partial and in-frame only. The sample yields approximately 40,000 clones, 82% seen once. Specimen: CD4+ or CD8+ T cells sorted from blood, collected in a trial of the OX40 agonist ivuxolimab. This TCR came from an adult with an advanced solid tumor such as melanoma, head and neck, liver or kidney cancer. The chain combines TRBV7-6 with TRBJ2-3; the D is unclear. The CDR3 coding sequence is TGTGCCAGCAGCTTAATAAGCACAGATACGCAGTATTTT. Its translation is CASSLISTDTQYF.